These 28 T cell receptor beta chains originate from one sample sequenced in a study of T cell responses to AZD1222 COVID-19 vaccine. The table came from immunoSEQ multiplex PCR; TCRdb's copy has only in-frame clones and leaves some out. The table includes about 150,000 clones, roughly nine tenths detected once. Sample: peripheral blood, taken on day 0 of AZD1222 vaccination. These receptors originate from an adult in good health.

The chain carries TRBV6-2 or TRBV6-3 and TRBJ2-1; the D call may be TRBD1 or TRBD2 (6 bases each). Per germline, CDR1 MNHEY and CDR2 SVGEGT. The CDR3 has 19 amino acids. V lost 2 bases, J lost 0 bases, and 20 bases lay in between. CDR3 loop: CASSYPGAGFVSSYNEQFF. For the CDR3, the DNA is TGTGCCAGCAGTTACCCGGGGGCGGGGTTCGTAAGCTCCTACAATGAGCAGTTCTTC.

The chain employs TRBV3-1 (or the pseudogene TRBV3-2) and TRBJ2-6; TRBD1 matches at 7 bases. Germline V gene data show CDR1 as LGHDT and CDR2 as YNNKEL (reference sequence). The CDR3 consists of 17 residues. V gave up 4 bases and J gave up 0 bases; unmatched junction bases: 6. The CDR3 loop is CASSPDRFSSGANVLTF. The DNA for the CDR3 is TGTGCCAGCAGCCCGGACAGGTTCAGCTCTGGGGCCAACGTCCTGACTTTC.

The chain carries TRBV10-1 and TRBJ1-6; 7 nucleotides align to TRBD1. CDR3 length: 15 residues. Germline V gives CDR1 WNHNN, CDR2 SYGVQD (reference sequence). V trimming: 0 bases; J trimming: 7 bases; junction bases outside the gene matches: 3. The CDR3 is CASSESRQGNSPLHF. For the CDR3, the DNA is TGCGCCAGCAGTGAGTCCCGACAGGGAAATTCACCCCTCCACTTT.

Notes on this clone: The junction differs from germline at one of its ends, possibly a read error. The V call is TRBV9, the J call TRBJ1-2; perhaps TRBD1 as D (5 bases). This CDR3 is built from 13 residues. CDR1 SGDLS and CDR2 YYNGEE come from the germline V gene. CDR3 protein: CASSPTDNSGYTF. The CDR3 bases are TGTGCCAGCAGCCCAACGGACAACTCTGGCTACACCTTC.

This rearrangement joins TRBV19 to TRBJ1-1; no firm D call. With 2 bases removed from V and 10 bases from J, the gap between germline ends came to 14 bases. This CDR3 spans 13 amino acids. Germline-derived CDR1 and CDR2 are LNHDA and SQIVND (reference sequence). CDR3 protein: CASSISVRLVAFF. The DNA for the CDR3 is TGTGCCAGTAGTATATCAGTTAGGCTTGTAGCTTTCTTT.

The V gene is TRBV27, the J gene TRBJ1-1; D is undetermined. Trimming removed 1 base from V and 2 bases from J, with 5 bases in between. Looked up from germline, CDR1 is MNHEY and CDR2 is SMNVEV (reference sequence). There are 13 residues in the CDR3. The DNA of the CDR3 is TGTGCCAGCAGTTTATTGGAAAACACTGAAGCTTTCTTT. Protein: CASSLLENTEAFF.

This chain connects TRBV7-2 to TRBJ1-1; D perhaps matches TRBD1 (5 bases). The V and J ends lost 8 bases and 1 base respectively, with 14 bases between them. CDR3 length: 14 amino acids. Germline V gene data show CDR1 as SGHTA and CDR2 as FQGNSA. CDR3 sequence: CASVLQGTNTEAFF. The CDR3 DNA reads as TGTGCCAGCGTACTTCAGGGCACGAACACTGAAGCTTTCTTT.

The V and J genes are TRBV5-4 and TRBJ2-1; tentatively, D is TRBD2 (6 bases). There are 15 residues in the CDR3. Germline CDR1 and CDR2: SGHNT and YYREEE (reference sequence). V was shortened by 4 bases and J by 0 bases, with 11 bases between the two germline ends. The CDR3 bases are TGTGCCAGCAGCAATAGCGGAAACTCCTACAATGAGCAGTTCTTC. Translation: CASSNSGNSYNEQFF.

This sequence joins TRBV19 and TRBJ1-4, with 7 bases that match TRBD1. V trimming: 3 bases; J trimming: 3 bases; junction bases outside the gene matches: 7. The germline CDR1 and CDR2 sequences are LNHDA and SQIVND (reference sequence). The CDR3 has 16 amino acids. The CDR3, as DNA: TGTGCCAGTAGTATCTCTCCGGGACAGCCTAATGAAAAACTGTTTTTT. It codes for CASSISPGQPNEKLFF. The variable domain in full, with the rest retrieved from reference TRBV19 and TRBJ1-4, is DGGITQSPKYLFRKEGQNVTLSCEQNLNHDAMYWYRQDPGQGLRLIYYSQIVNDFQKGDIAEGYSVSREKKESFPLTVTSAQKNPTAFYLCASSISPGQPNEKLFFGSGTQLSVL.

The gene calls are TRBV19 and TRBJ1-5, with D possibly TRBD1 on 5 matching bases. This CDR3 contains 15 residues. Trimming shortened V by 6 bases and J by 7 bases, and 19 bases separated the two germline ends. Germline V gene sequence: CDR1 LNHDA, CDR2 SQIVND (reference sequence). The CDR3 here is CASSKAGTPRQPQHF. The CDR3 coding sequence is TGTGCCAGTAGCAAAGCCGGGACCCCACGGCAGCCCCAGCATTTT.

This clone was detected a few times. The gene calls are TRBV19 and TRBJ1-5; tentatively, D is TRBD1 (5 bases). There are 15 residues in the CDR3. Germline V lookup: CDR1 LNHDA, CDR2 SQIVND (reference sequence). The ends were cut back, 1 base at V and 2 bases at J, with 9 bases in the middle. CDR3 bases: TGTGCCAGTAGTATAGCGGGGGTCCGCAATCAGCCCCAGCATTTT. Protein sequence: CASSIAGVRNQPQHF.

The J gene is TRBJ2-2, the V gene TRBV6-4; the D gene is possibly TRBD1 (6 bases). V was pared by 8 bases and J by 3 bases, with 16 bases between. CDR1 and CDR2 (germline): MRHNA, SNTAGT. This CDR3 spans 15 amino acids. The CDR3: CASSESAGDTGELFF. The CDR3 coding sequence is TGTGCCAGCTCAGAATCGGCAGGGGACACCGGGGAGCTGTTTTTT.

The chain has TRBV6-6 and TRBJ1-1; 9 bases line up with TRBD1. CDR3 length: 15 amino acids. The junction had 8 bases not matched to a gene; V was cut back by 5 bases and J by 4 bases. CDR1 and CDR2 from the germline V gene are MNHNY and SVGAGI (reference sequence). This chain's CDR3 is CASSNRDRAFTEAFF. As DNA, the CDR3 is TGTGCCAGCAGTAACCGGGACAGGGCGTTCACTGAAGCTTTCTTT.

The chain has TRBV30 and TRBJ1-1; TRBD1 is a possible D gene (5 bases). V gave up 0 bases and J gave up 4 bases, with 9 bases separating them. Germline V lookup: CDR1 GTSNPN, CDR2 SVGIG (reference sequence). The CDR3 is 13 amino acids. The CDR3 sequence is CAWSVRGATEAFF. CDR3 coding DNA: TGTGCCTGGAGTGTACGCGGGGCCACTGAAGCTTTCTTT.

V is TRBV24-1 and J is TRBJ2-5; 9 positions match TRBD1. The CDR3 loop spans 14 amino acids. Germline-derived CDR1 and CDR2 are KGHDR and SFDVKD. Unmatched junction bases numbered 7, after V lost 7 bases and J lost 5 bases. CDR3 sequence reads: CATSDRGFGETQYF. The CDR3 DNA is TGTGCCACCAGCGACAGGGGGTTTGGGGAGACCCAGTACTTC.

V and J are TRBV19 and TRBJ2-2, with 9 nucleotides matching TRBD1. This CDR3 region has 15 residues. The V and J ends lost 4 bases and 7 bases, in that order; junction bases with no gene match: 7. Germline V gene lookup returns CDR1 LNHDA and CDR2 SQIVND (reference sequence). The CDR3 region is CASSTGQGWGGELFF. The CDR3 DNA is TGTGCCAGTAGTACCGGACAGGGGTGGGGCGGGGAGCTGTTTTTT.

This chain joins TRBV7-9 and TRBJ2-7, with 12 positions matching TRBD1. This CDR3 spans 14 amino acids. Germline V gene lookup returns CDR1 SEHNR and CDR2 FQNEAQ (reference sequence). Trimming cost V 5 bases and J 9 bases; bases outside gene matches: 8. This CDR3 is CASSGRDRGRSQYF. The CDR3 nucleotides read TGTGCCAGCAGCGGCCGGGACAGGGGGCGATCGCAGTACTTC.

The V and J genes are TRBV5-6 and TRBJ1-3, with a weak D call TRBD1 (5 bases). Germline CDR1 SGHDT, CDR2 YYEEEE. This CDR3 is 17 amino acids long. V lost 1 base, J lost 3 bases, and 17 bases lay in between. In nucleotides, the CDR3 is TGTGCCAGCAGCTTGTGGGGCACTCACCCTCATGGAAACACCATATATTTT. Its protein is CASSLWGTHPHGNTIYF.

The genes are TRBV7-9 and TRBJ1-1; D not certain. V lost 2 bases and J 5 bases, leaving 12 bases between the germline ends. Germline V CDR1 and CDR2: SEHNR, FQNEAQ (reference sequence). CDR3 length: 14 amino acids. CDR3 sequence reads: CASSLSNRETEAFF. CDR3 in DNA: TGTGCCAGCAGCTTATCCAATAGGGAAACTGAAGCTTTCTTT.

The chain combines TRBV6-2 or TRBV6-3 with TRBJ2-3, with TRBD2 as a possible D gene (6 bases). CDR1 and CDR2 from the germline V gene are MNHEY and SVGEGT. CDR3 length: 16 residues. Trimming stripped 4 bases from V and 4 bases from J, with 18 bases between. The CDR3: CASSFKPLAQSDTQYF. The CDR3 nucleotides read TGTGCCAGCAGTTTCAAACCCCTAGCGCAATCAGATACGCAGTATTTT.

This chain joins TRBV6-6 and TRBJ1-1; D remains ambiguous. The V and J ends lost 4 bases and 1 base respectively, with 10 bases between them. In germline, CDR1 is MNHNY, CDR2 SVGAGI (reference sequence). The CDR3 has 14 amino acids. The CDR3 nucleotides are TGTGCCAGCAGTTTAAAGGGTCCGAACACTGAAGCTTTCTTT. Protein sequence: CASSLKGPNTEAFF.

The chain has TRBV6-2 or TRBV6-3 and TRBJ1-2, with D perhaps matching TRBD1 (6 bases). The CDR3 extends over 15 amino acids. CDR1 and CDR2 (germline): MNHEY, SVGEGT. With 2 bases removed from V and 4 bases from J, the gap between germline ends came to 14 bases. The CDR3 DNA reads as TGTGCCAGCAGTTACGAACAGGGAGCCCCCTATGGCTACACCTTC. Protein product: CASSYEQGAPYGYTF.

Of note for this clone: The same CDR3 arises from other DNA sequences in this sample as well. This sequence joins TRBV7-2 and TRBJ1-1; D unresolved. This CDR3 has 13 amino acids. V lost 1 base to trimming and J lost 1 base, with 4 bases between them. Germline V gives CDR1 SGHTA, CDR2 FQGNSA. The CDR3: CASSLGRNTEAFF. The CDR3 nucleotides read TGTGCCAGCAGCTTAGGGAGGAACACTGAAGCTTTCTTT.

The chain has TRBV4-2 and TRBJ2-3; the match to TRBD2 covers 7 bases. The germline CDR1 and CDR2 sequences are LGHNA and YNFKEQ. J was trimmed by 0 bases and V by 2 bases; bases with no gene match: 20. This CDR3 is built from 21 residues. CDR3 in DNA: TGTGCCAGCAGCCAAACAAGGAAAGCTAGCGGCCCCCACTTTAGCACAGATACGCAGTATTTT. Translation gives CASSQTRKASGPHFSTDTQYF.

This sequence joins TRBV6-2 or TRBV6-3 and TRBJ1-4; no clear D. Deletions cut 5 bases from V and 8 bases from J, with 9 bases between. The CDR3 length is 12 residues. Germline loops: CDR1 MNHEY, CDR2 SVGEGT. The CDR3 loop reads CASSQSLEKLFF. CDR3 in DNA: TGTGCCAGCAGTCAGTCATTAGAAAAACTGTTTTTT.

This clone has only one observation. V is TRBV6-1 and J is TRBJ1-2; D possibly corresponds to TRBD1 (5 bases). V lost 0 bases and J lost 5, with 13 bases in between. Germline CDR1 is MNHNS and CDR2 is SASEGT. The CDR3 runs 15 residues. The CDR3 region has the DNA TGTGCCAGCAGTGAAGCAGGTGGGACTGATTATGGCTACACCTTC. It translates to CASSEAGGTDYGYTF.

The chain uses TRBV6-2 or TRBV6-3 and TRBJ1-1; D not certain. Germline V gene data show CDR1 as MNHEY and CDR2 as SVGEGT. Trimming pared 0 bases from V and 4 bases from J, leaving 9 bases between. The CDR3 is made up of 14 amino acids. This CDR3 is CASSYSGFGTEAFF. CDR3 nucleotide sequence: TGTGCCAGCAGTTACTCAGGGTTTGGCACTGAAGCTTTCTTT.

V usage is TRBV11-3 and J usage is TRBJ1-1; D might be TRBD1 (6 bases). This CDR3 contains 15 residues. CDR1 SGHNT and CDR2 YENEEA come from the germline V gene. V was cut by 5 bases and J by 1 base, with 14 bases left in between. Here the CDR3 DNA reads TGTGCCAGCAGCCAATACCAGGGGACGAACACTGAAGCTTTCTTT. The encoded protein is CASSQYQGTNTEAFF.